This T cell receptor beta chain was obtained from a study of blood T cell repertoires in COVID-19. The table came from immunoSEQ multiplex PCR; TCRdb's copy has only in-frame clones and leaves some out. This table holds 150,000 to 200,000 clones, about 92% found once. Germline V gene sequence: CDR1 SGHRS, CDR2 YFSETQ. V lost 5 bases, J lost 6 bases, and 11 bases stayed unmatched. CDR3 length: 15 residues. The clonotype was recovered from a man aged 55 to 70 with active or convalescent COVID-19. The sequenced sample was peripheral blood. V gene TRBV5-1 combines with J gene TRBJ2-1; 7 nucleotides agree with TRBD1. The CDR3: CASSRLGQATNEQFF. CDR3 coding DNA: TGCGCCAGCAGTCGATTAGGACAGGCGACCAATGAGCAGTTCTTC.